These 24 T cell receptor beta chains originate from one sample sequenced in a study of blood T cell repertoires in COVID-19. Clones were read by immunoSEQ multiplex PCR, and TCRdb kept only the in-frame ones, dropping some. The sample has approximately 210,000 clones; 80% to 85% are singletons. The sequenced sample consisted of peripheral blood. The origin of the receptors is a human donor in a cohort sampled during active COVID-19.

The chain couples TRBV7-8 to TRBJ1-2; 8 bases fit TRBD1. From germline, CDR1 is SGHVS and CDR2 FQNEAQ. This CDR3 has 15 amino acids. V gave up 5 bases and J gave up 6 bases; unmatched junction bases: 11. The CDR3 DNA follows: TGTGCCAGCAGCCCCCGGATGTCAGGGGGCAATGGCTACACCTTC. It specifies CASSPRMSGGNGYTF.

V and J are TRBV11-3 and TRBJ2-2, with 8 nucleotides matching TRBD1. The V gene end was trimmed by 5 bases and the J gene end by 7 bases; junction bases not matched to a gene: 12. Germline values: CDR1 SGHNT, CDR2 YENEEA. The CDR3 sequence is 16 residues long. The CDR3 is CASSRSGQGVDGELFF. Written as DNA, the CDR3 is TGTGCCAGCAGCCGCTCTGGACAGGGCGTGGACGGGGAGCTGTTTTTT.

The gene calls are TRBV6-5 and TRBJ2-1; the D gene is possibly TRBD2 (5 bases). The germline V and J ends were trimmed by 9 bases and 7 bases, with 16 bases remaining between them. The germline CDR1 and CDR2 sequences are MNHEY and SVGAGI. The CDR3 is made up of 13 amino acids. In nucleotides, the CDR3 is TGTGCCAGTCGGAGCGTTGGCGGGAATGAGCAGTTCTTC. Amino acid sequence: CASRSVGGNEQFF.

The chain is built from TRBV6-1 and TRBJ1-6; TRBD1 agrees at 9 bases. V was clipped by 4 bases and J by 7 bases; unmatched bases: 11. The CDR3 contains 17 residues. The germline V gene has CDR1 MNHNS and CDR2 SASEGT. This CDR3 reads CASSALTGQGTNSPLHF. CDR3 sequence (DNA): TGTGCCAGCAGTGCACTCACGGGACAGGGAACGAATTCACCCCTCCACTTT.

The chain carries TRBV28 and TRBJ1-1, with 9 bases matching TRBD1. Per the germline V gene, CDR1 is MDHEN and CDR2 is SYDVKM. The CDR3 is made up of 14 amino acids. The V and J ends lost 6 bases and 6 bases, in that order; junction bases with no gene match: 8. CDR3 sequence (DNA): TGTGCCAGCAGCCGGGGACAGGGCACCGCTGAAGCTTTCTTT. Protein product: CASSRGQGTAEAFF.

The chain joins TRBV7-9 to TRBJ1-2; tentatively, D is TRBD1 (5 bases). V dropped 7 bases and J dropped 8 bases, with 17 bases sitting between them. The length of the CDR3 is 13 residues. Germline loops: CDR1 SEHNR, CDR2 FQNEAQ (reference sequence). This CDR3 reads CASTQGRVGGYTF. CDR3 DNA: TGTGCCAGCACCCAGGGCAGGGTGGGCGGCTACACCTTC.

This chain joins TRBV19 and TRBJ2-4; D unclear. Trimming shortened V by 3 bases and J by 1 base, and 7 bases separated the two germline ends. Germline CDR1 and CDR2: LNHDA and SQIVND (reference sequence). This CDR3 spans 14 amino acids. In nucleotides, the CDR3 is TGTGCCAGTAGTATTGGTGCGGCCAAAAACATTCAGTACTTC. Translated: CASSIGAAKNIQYF.

The genes are TRBV4-1 and TRBJ1-1; D unresolved. V shed 3 bases and J shed 1 base, with 12 bases lying between them. This CDR3 comprises 15 residues. Germline CDR1 reads MGHRA; CDR2 reads YSYEKL. Here the CDR3 DNA reads TGCGCCAGCAGCCAGCTCCCGACGGGGAACACTGAAGCTTTCTTT. This encodes CASSQLPTGNTEAFF.

The chain employs TRBV5-1 and TRBJ2-2; D may be TRBD1 (5 bases). Deletions cut 2 bases from V and 7 bases from J, with 12 bases between. Germline values: CDR1 SGHRS, CDR2 YFSETQ. The CDR3 spans 14 residues. CDR3 residues: CASSFSREDGELFF. CDR3 sequence (DNA): TGCGCCAGCAGCTTCAGCAGGGAAGACGGGGAGCTGTTTTTT.

The J gene is TRBJ2-3, the V gene TRBV27; 8 nucleotides agree with TRBD2. The CDR3 consists of 14 residues. The ends lost 5 bases at V and 5 bases at J; junction bases unmatched: 6. Looked up from germline, CDR1 is MNHEY and CDR2 is SMNVEV (reference sequence). The CDR3 here is CASSQLAVKDTQYF. In DNA, the CDR3 is TGTGCCAGCAGTCAACTAGCGGTAAAAGATACGCAGTATTTT.

The chain joins TRBV18 to TRBJ2-1, with 11 bases fitting TRBD1. The CDR3 is made up of 16 amino acids. Germline V gene sequence: CDR1 KGHSH, CDR2 LQKENI. J was trimmed by 5 bases and V by 5 bases; bases with no gene match: 8. Here the CDR3 reads CASSSRDRGEDNEQFF. DNA of the CDR3: TGTGCCAGCTCATCCCGGGACAGGGGGGAAGACAATGAGCAGTTCTTC.

The V and J genes are TRBV2 and TRBJ2-5; TRBD1 is a possible D gene (5 bases). The CDR3 extends over 12 amino acids. The V gene's germline CDR1 is SNHLY and CDR2 FYNNEI. V lost 8 bases, J lost 5 bases, and 12 bases lay in between. The CDR3 coding sequence is TGTGCCAGCGGGGCCATTCAGGAGACCCAGTACTTC. Its translation: CASGAIQETQYF.

V usage is TRBV4-1 and J usage is TRBJ1-5; D not resolved. Trimming left V 4 bases short and J 5 bases short, with 6 bases between. Per the germline V gene, CDR1 is MGHRA and CDR2 is YSYEKL. The CDR3 is 12 amino acids. DNA of the CDR3: TGCGCCAGCAGCCCAGGTGATCAGCCCCAGCATTTT. This translates into CASSPGDQPQHF.

The chain carries TRBV25-1 and TRBJ2-5; the match to TRBD1 covers 9 bases. CDR3 length equals 14 residues. Per germline, CDR1 MGHDK and CDR2 SYGVNS. J lost 4 bases, V lost 4 bases, and 4 bases had no gene match. CDR3 sequence (DNA): TGTGCCAGCAGTGTTTGGACAGGGGTAGAGACCCAGTACTTC. The encoded protein is CASSVWTGVETQYF. The full variable domain, with the rest looked up from reference TRBV25-1 and TRBJ2-5, is EADIYQTPRYLVIGTGKKITLECSQTMGHDKMYWYQQDPGMELHLIHYSYGVNSTEKGDLSSESTVSRIRTEHFPLTLESARPSHTSQYLCASSVWTGVETQYFGPGTRLLVL.

The V and J genes are TRBV6-1 and TRBJ2-3; D perhaps matches TRBD2 (6 bases). Looked up from germline, CDR1 is MNHNS and CDR2 is SASEGT. This CDR3 contains 17 residues. The germline V and J ends were trimmed by 1 base and 4 bases, with 18 bases remaining between them. The CDR3 here is CASSEGVGGNSPDTQYF. In nucleotides, the CDR3 is TGTGCCAGCAGTGAAGGTGTCGGAGGGAATTCCCCAGATACGCAGTATTTT.

This chain uses TRBV10-3 with TRBJ2-2, with 10 bases that match TRBD1. The CDR3 is made up of 15 amino acids. With 10 bases clipped from V and 7 bases from J, the junction kept 12 bases outside the gene matches. CDR1 and CDR2 (germline): ENHRY, SYGVKD. DNA of the CDR3: TGTGCCACCGAGCCTCGGGACAGGGGTCGCGGGGAGCTGTTTTTT. Its translation is CATEPRDRGRGELFF.

The rearrangement joins TRBV5-1 to TRBJ2-1; D gene unclear. This CDR3 comprises 13 residues. V shed 1 base and J shed 6 bases, with 8 bases lying between them. CDR1 SGHRS and CDR2 YFSETQ come from the germline V gene. CDR3 coding DNA: TGCGCCAGCAGCTTGCAGCGCATCAATGAGCAGTTCTTC. This sequence encodes CASSLQRINEQFF. Full variable domain (rest looked up from reference TRBV5-1 and TRBJ2-1): KAGVTQTPRYLIKTRGQQVTLSCSPISGHRSVSWYQQTPGQGLQFLFEYFSETQRNKGNFPGRFSGRQFSNSRSEMNVSTLELGDSALYLCASSLQRINEQFFGPGTRLTVL.

The V gene is TRBV6-4, the J gene TRBJ1-5; tentatively, D is TRBD1 (6 bases). CDR3 size: 16 residues. Trimming stripped 3 bases from V and 4 bases from J, with 16 bases between. CDR1 is MRHNA, CDR2 SNTAGT, per germline. The CDR3 bases are TGTGCCAGCAGTGAGGGCCGCCGGGGGGCTAATCAGCCCCAGCATTTT. Translated, it gives CASSEGRRGANQPQHF.

J is TRBJ2-3 and V is TRBV5-1; 9 bases align to TRBD1. With V trimmed by 4 bases and J by 6 bases, 6 bases remained unmatched. The CDR3 is 14 amino acids. CDR1 is SGHRS and CDR2 is YFSETQ in the germline V gene. CDR3 protein: CASSLQGAGDTQYF. CDR3 DNA: TGCGCCAGCAGCCTACAGGGGGCCGGGGATACGCAGTATTTT.

The chain links TRBV7-9 to TRBJ2-4; D is unresolved. V was pared by 5 bases and J by 2 bases, with 13 bases between. Looked up from germline, CDR1 is SEHNR and CDR2 is FQNEAQ (reference sequence). This CDR3 region has 15 residues. The CDR3 bases are TGTGCCAGCAGCCCGCCGCCAGGTTCCAAAAACATTCAGTACTTC. Encoded protein: CASSPPPGSKNIQYF.

Written as DNA, the CDR3 is TGTGCCAGCAGTGACGGGGGGGTATACGAGCAGTACGTC. Amino acid sequence: CASSDGGVYEQYV. The chain joins TRBV6-1 to TRBJ2-7; 8 nucleotides line up with TRBD2. The CDR3 contains 13 residues. With 3 bases clipped from V and 4 bases from J, the junction kept 2 bases outside the gene matches. Germline V gene data show CDR1 as MNHNS and CDR2 as SASEGT.

In this sample, this clone turned up a few times. The chain employs TRBV18 and TRBJ1-2; a possible D gene is TRBD1 (5 bases). The CDR3 runs to 17 residues. The V gene's germline CDR1 is KGHSH and CDR2 LQKENI. Trimming stripped 0 bases from V and 4 bases from J, with 18 bases between. The CDR3 nucleotides read TGTGCCAGCTCACCACCGGAGGCGGGGGTAGGGATCTATGGCTACACCTTC. This sequence encodes CASSPPEAGVGIYGYTF.

V gene TRBV11-2 combines with J gene TRBJ1-2; D is unresolved. CDR3 length equals 13 residues. The germline V and J ends were trimmed by 1 base and 7 bases, with 10 bases remaining between them. CDR1 SGHAT and CDR2 FQNNGV come from the germline V gene. The CDR3 reads CASSLAGKGGYTF. The CDR3 bases are TGTGCCAGCAGCTTAGCAGGAAAAGGTGGCTACACCTTC.

The chain links TRBV11-1 to TRBJ1-1, with D perhaps TRBD1 (6 bases). V gave up 5 bases and J gave up 0 bases, with 10 bases separating them. Germline V gene lookup returns CDR1 SGHAT and CDR2 FQDESV (reference sequence). The CDR3 totals 14 residues. CDR3 loop: CASSVDRMNTEAFF. Here the CDR3 DNA reads TGTGCCAGCAGCGTAGACAGGATGAACACTGAAGCTTTCTTT.